This T cell receptor (beta chain) was captured by sequencing in a study of T cell responses to AZD1222 COVID-19 vaccine. Concerning this clone: Its antigen is unidentified.

General observations from the study: At study baseline, merely six AZD1222 recipients were seropositive. Close to half of all spike-specific TCRs reportedly target regions of the variants that are unmutated.

CDR1 and CDR2 from the germline V gene are KGHSH and LQKENI. V lost 2 bases and J lost 8, with 10 bases in between. The CDR3 has 13 residues. Generated by immunoSEQ multiplex PCR, the TCRdb table keeps only in-frame clones and is missing some. This table holds roughly 130,000 clones, roughly 90% found once. Specimen: peripheral blood, collected on day 0 of AZD1222 vaccination. The sequence was obtained from an adult in good health. This chain joins TRBV18 and TRBJ2-1; D gene uncertain. The CDR3 is CASSPGRNHEQFF. CDR3 coding DNA: TGTGCCAGCTCACCAGGCAGGAACCATGAGCAGTTCTTC. The variable domain in full, with the rest retrieved from reference TRBV18 and TRBJ2-1, is NAGVMQNPRHLVRRRGQEARLRCSPMKGHSHVYWYRQLPEEGLKFMVYLQKENIIDESGMPKERFSAEFPKEGPSILRIQQVVRGDSAAYFCASSPGRNHEQFFGPGTRLTVL.